The source of this T cell receptor beta chain is a study of post-analysis software for immune sequencing data. Whole-study findings and limits: Five TRBV segments (TRBV5-6, TRBV5-1 and TRBV20-1 among them) occurred more frequently in patients than in controls.

Each TCR beta cDNA library carried unique molecular identifiers. A single record per CDR3 protein comes from TCRdb applying MiXCR to the PCR reads. The sample carries 650,000 to 900,000 distinct CDR3 sequences, about half recorded once. On this clonotype itself: Its matching antigen is unknown.

Germline CDR1 reads MNHEY; CDR2 reads SVGEGT. The J segment lost 4 bases and the V segment lost 6 bases, leaving 10 bases of the junction unmatched. The CDR3 totals 15 residues. This chain uses TRBV6-2 or TRBV6-3 with TRBJ2-7; TRBD1 aligns across 9 bases. The sequence came from a girl aged 5-17 years with multiple sclerosis. Sequenced: blood. The CDR3 DNA reads as TGTGCCAGCAGCAACCTTGGACAGGGGAAGTACGAGCAGTACTTC. This encodes CASSNLGQGKYEQYF.